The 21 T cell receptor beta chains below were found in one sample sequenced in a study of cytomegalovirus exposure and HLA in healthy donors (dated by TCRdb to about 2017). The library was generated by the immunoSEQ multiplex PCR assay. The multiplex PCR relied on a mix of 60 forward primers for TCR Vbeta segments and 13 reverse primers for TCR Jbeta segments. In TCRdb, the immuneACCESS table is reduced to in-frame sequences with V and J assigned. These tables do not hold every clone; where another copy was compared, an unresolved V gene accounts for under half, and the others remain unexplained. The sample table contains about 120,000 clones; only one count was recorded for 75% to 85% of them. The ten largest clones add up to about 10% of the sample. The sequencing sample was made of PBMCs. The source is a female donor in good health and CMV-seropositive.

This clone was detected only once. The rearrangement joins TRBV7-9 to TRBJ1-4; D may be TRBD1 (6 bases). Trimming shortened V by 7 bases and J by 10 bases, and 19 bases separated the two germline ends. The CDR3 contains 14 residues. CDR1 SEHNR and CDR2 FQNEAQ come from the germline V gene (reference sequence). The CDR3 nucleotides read TGTGCCAGCACCCCCGGGGGGCAGGCCCCAAAACTGTTTTTT. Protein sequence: CASTPGGQAPKLFF.

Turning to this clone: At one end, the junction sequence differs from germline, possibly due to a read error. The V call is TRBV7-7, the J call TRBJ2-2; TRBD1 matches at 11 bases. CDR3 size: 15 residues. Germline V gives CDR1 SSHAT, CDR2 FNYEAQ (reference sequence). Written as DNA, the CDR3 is TGTGCTAGCAGCCAACGGACAGGGGGCTCCGGGGAGCTGTTTTTT. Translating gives CASSQRTGGSGELFF.

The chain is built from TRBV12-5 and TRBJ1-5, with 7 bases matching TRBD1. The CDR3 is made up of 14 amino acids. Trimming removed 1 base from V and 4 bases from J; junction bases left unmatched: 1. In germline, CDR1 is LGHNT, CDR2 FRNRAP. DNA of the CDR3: TGTGCTAGTGGTTTGGCACAGGGGAATCAGCCCCAGCATTTT. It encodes CASGLAQGNQPQHF. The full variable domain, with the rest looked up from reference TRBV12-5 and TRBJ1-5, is DARVTQTPRHKVTEMGQEVTMRCQPILGHNTVFWYRQTMMQGLELLAYFRNRAPLDDSGMPKDRFSAEMPDATLATLKIQPSEPRDSAVYFCASGLAQGNQPQHFGDGTRLSIL.

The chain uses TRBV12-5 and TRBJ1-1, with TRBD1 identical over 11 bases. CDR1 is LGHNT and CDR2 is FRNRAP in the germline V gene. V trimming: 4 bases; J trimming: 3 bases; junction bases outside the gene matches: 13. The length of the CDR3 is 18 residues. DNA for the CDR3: TGTGCTAGTGGTTACTACCTCCGGGACAGGGGGGTGGACACTGAAGCTTTCTTT. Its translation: CASGYYLRDRGVDTEAFF.

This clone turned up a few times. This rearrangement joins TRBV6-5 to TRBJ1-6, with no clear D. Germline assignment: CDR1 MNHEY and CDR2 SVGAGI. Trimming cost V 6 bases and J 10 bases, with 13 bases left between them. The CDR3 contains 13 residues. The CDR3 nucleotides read TGTGCCAGCAGGGAGGATTTACCGTCACCCCTCCACTTT. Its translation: CASREDLPSPLHF.

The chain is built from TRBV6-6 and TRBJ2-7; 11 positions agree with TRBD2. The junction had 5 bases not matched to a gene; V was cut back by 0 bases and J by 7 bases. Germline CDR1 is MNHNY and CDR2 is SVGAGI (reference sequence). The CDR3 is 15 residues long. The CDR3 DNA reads TGTGCCAGCAGTTACTCTAGCGGGGGGGCCGGGGAGCAGTACTTC. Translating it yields CASSYSSGGAGEQYF.

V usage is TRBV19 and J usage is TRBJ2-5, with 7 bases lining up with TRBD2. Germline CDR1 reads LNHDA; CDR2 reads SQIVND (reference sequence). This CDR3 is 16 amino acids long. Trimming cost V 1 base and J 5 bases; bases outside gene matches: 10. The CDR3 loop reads CASSIGTAGWRETQYF. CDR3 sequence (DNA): TGTGCCAGTAGTATAGGAACAGCGGGGTGGCGGGAGACCCAGTACTTC.

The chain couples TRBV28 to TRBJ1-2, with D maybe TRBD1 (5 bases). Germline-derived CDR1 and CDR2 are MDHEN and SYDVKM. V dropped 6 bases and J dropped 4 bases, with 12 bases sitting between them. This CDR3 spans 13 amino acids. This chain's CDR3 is CASSFDSSYGYTF. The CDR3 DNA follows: TGTGCCAGCAGCTTTGACAGCTCCTATGGCTACACCTTC.

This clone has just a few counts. CDR3 coding DNA: TGTGCCAGCAGCGTAAGTCCCAGGGTCAATCAGCCCCAGCATTTT. The encoded protein is CASSVSPRVNQPQHF. J is TRBJ1-5 and V is TRBV9, with a possible D match to TRBD1 (5 bases). The CDR3 loop spans 15 amino acids. V lost 1 base, J lost 3 bases, and 11 bases lay in between. Germline CDR1 reads SGDLS; CDR2 reads YYNGEE. The variable domain in full, completed from reference TRBV9 and TRBJ1-5, reads DSGVTQTPKHLITATGQRVTLRCSPRSGDLSVYWYQQSLDQGLQFLIQYYNGEERAKGNILERFSAQQFPDLHSELNLSSLELGDSALYFCASSVSPRVNQPQHFGDGTRLSIL.

CDR3 protein: CASSGDIYGYTF. The DNA for the CDR3 is TGTGCCAGCAGTGGGGACATCTATGGCTACACCTTC. The V gene is TRBV2, the J gene TRBJ1-2, with D possibly being TRBD1 (6 bases). The length of the CDR3 is 12 residues. V lost 4 bases and J 4 bases, leaving 7 bases between the germline ends. Germline-derived CDR1 and CDR2 are SNHLY and FYNNEI.

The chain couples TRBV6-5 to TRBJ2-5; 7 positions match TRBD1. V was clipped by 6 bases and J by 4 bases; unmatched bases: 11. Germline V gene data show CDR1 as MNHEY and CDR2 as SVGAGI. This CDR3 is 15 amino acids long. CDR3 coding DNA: TGTGCCAGCAGCATTCAGGGTACAGGGGTAGAGACCCAGTACTTC. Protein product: CASSIQGTGVETQYF.

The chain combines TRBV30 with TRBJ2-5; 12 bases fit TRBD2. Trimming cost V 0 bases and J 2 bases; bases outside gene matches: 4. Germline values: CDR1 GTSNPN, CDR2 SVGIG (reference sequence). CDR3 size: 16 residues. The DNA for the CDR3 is TGTGCCTGGAGTGTAGGGCTAGCGGGGGGGCAAGAGACCCAGTACTTC. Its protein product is CAWSVGLAGGQETQYF.

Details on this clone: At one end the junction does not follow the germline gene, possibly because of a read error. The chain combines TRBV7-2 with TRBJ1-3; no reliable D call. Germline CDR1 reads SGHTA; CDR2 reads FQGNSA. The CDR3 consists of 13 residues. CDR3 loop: CASSLARGDTIYF. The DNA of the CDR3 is TGTGCCAGCAGCTTAGCGCGTGGAGACACCATATATTTT.

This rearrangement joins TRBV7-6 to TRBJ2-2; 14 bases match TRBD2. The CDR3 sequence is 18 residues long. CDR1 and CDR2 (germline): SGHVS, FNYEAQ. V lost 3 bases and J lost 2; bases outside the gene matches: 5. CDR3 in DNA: TGTGCCAGCAGCTTCGGCGGGACTAGCGGGGGAAACACCGGGGAGCTGTTTTTT. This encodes CASSFGGTSGGNTGELFF.

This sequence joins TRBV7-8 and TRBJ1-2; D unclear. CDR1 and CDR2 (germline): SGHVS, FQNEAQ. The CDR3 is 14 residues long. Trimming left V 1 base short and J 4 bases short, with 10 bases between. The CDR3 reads CASSLGVQTYGYTF. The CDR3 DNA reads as TGTGCCAGCAGCTTAGGTGTACAGACCTATGGCTACACCTTC.

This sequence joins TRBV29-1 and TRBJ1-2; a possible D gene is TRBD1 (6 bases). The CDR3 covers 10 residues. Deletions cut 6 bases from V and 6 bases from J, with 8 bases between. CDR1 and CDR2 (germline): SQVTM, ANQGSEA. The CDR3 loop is CSVAGDGYTF. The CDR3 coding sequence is TGCAGCGTCGCAGGGGATGGCTACACCTTC. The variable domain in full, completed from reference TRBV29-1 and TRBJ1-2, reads SAVISQKPSRDICQRGTSLTIQCQVDSQVTMMFWYRQQPGQSLTLIATANQGSEATYESGFVIDKFPISRPNLTFSTLTVSNMSPEDSSIYLCSVAGDGYTFGSGTRLTVV.

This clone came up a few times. DNA for the CDR3: TGCGCCAGCAGCTTACAGGGAAGCACTGAAGCTTTCTTT. This gives the protein CASSLQGSTEAFF. This chain joins TRBV5-1 and TRBJ1-1, with a weak D call TRBD1 (6 bases). Germline values: CDR1 SGHRS, CDR2 YFSETQ. V was cut by 2 bases and J by 4 bases, with 9 bases left in between. The CDR3 contains 13 residues.

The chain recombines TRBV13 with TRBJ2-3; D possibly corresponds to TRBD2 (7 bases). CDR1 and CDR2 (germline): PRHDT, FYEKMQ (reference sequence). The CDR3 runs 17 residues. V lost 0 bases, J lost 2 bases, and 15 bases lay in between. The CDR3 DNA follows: TGTGCCAGCAGCTTAGGCGGGCGGGGGCCAAACACAGATACGCAGTATTTT. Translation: CASSLGGRGPNTDTQYF.

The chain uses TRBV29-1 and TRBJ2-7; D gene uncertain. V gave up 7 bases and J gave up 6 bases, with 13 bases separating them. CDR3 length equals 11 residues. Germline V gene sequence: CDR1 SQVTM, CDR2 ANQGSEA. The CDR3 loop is CSASLLFEQYF. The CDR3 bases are TGCAGCGCCAGTCTGCTTTTCGAGCAGTACTTC.

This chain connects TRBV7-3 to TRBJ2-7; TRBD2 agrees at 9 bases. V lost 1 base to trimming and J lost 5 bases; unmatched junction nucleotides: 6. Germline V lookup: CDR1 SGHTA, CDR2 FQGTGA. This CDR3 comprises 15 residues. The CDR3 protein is CASSLNGGGADEQYF. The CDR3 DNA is TGTGCCAGCAGCTTAAACGGCGGGGGGGCGGACGAGCAGTACTTC. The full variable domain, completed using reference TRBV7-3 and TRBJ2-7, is GAGVSQTPSNKVTEKGKYVELRCDPISGHTALYWYRQSLGQGPEFLIYFQGTGAADDSGLPNDRFFAVRPEGSVSTLKIQRTERGDSAVYLCASSLNGGGADEQYFGPGTRLTVT.

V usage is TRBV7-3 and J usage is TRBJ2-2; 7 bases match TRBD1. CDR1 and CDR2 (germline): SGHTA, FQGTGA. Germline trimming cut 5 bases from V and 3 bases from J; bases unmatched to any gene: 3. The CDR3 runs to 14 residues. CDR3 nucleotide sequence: TGTGCCAGCAGCCGACAGGGCGACACCGGGGAGCTGTTTTTT. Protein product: CASSRQGDTGELFF. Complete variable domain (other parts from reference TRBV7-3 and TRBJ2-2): GAGVSQTPSNKVTEKGKYVELRCDPISGHTALYWYRQSLGQGPEFLIYFQGTGAADDSGLPNDRFFAVRPEGSVSTLKIQRTERGDSAVYLCASSRQGDTGELFFGEGSRLTVL.